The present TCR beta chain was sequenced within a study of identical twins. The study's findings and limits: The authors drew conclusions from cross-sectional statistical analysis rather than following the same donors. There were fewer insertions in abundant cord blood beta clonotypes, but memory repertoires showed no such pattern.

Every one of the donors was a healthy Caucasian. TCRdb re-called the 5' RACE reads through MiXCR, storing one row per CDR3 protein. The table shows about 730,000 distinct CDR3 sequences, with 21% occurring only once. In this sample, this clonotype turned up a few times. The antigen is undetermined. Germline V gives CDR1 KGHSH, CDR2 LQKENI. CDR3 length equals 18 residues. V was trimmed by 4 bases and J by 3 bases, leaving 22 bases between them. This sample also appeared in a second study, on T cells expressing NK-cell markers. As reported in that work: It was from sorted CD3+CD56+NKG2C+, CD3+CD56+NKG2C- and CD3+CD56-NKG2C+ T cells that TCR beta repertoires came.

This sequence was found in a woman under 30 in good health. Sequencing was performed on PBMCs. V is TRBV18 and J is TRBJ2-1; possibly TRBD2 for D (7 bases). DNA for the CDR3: TGTGCCAGCTCACGGGACACCTGGGACTACCGACTCTACAATGAGCAGTTCTTC. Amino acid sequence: CASSRDTWDYRLYNEQFF.